This TCR beta chain was retrieved from a study of OX40 agonist ivuxolimab in advanced cancers. The V gene end was trimmed by 3 bases and the J gene end by 4 bases; junction bases not matched to a gene: 3. The CDR3 covers 13 residues. Germline values: CDR1 SGHTA, CDR2 FQGNSA. Only in-frame clones appear in the TCRdb table, and some are missing; sequencing was by immunoSEQ multiplex PCR. The sample yields around 100,000 clones, around nine tenths seen once. Sequences were derived from CD4+ or CD8+ T cells sorted from blood, sampled in a trial of the OX40 agonist ivuxolimab. The TCR originated in an adult with an advanced solid tumor such as melanoma, head and neck, liver or kidney cancer. This chain joins TRBV7-2 and TRBJ2-7; 7 bases line up with TRBD1. The CDR3 loop reads CASSFTGVYEQYF. CDR3 in DNA: TGTGCCAGCAGCTTCACAGGGGTTTACGAGCAGTACTTC.